These 8 T cell receptor beta chains originate from one sample sequenced in a study of early T cells in non-severe SARS-CoV-2 infection. In TCRdb, the 5' RACE reads were re-called with MiXCR into one record per CDR3 protein. The sample has under 30,000 distinct CDR3 sequences, about 5% seen once. The sample consisted of whole blood. All receptors derive from an adult who was a healthcare worker with PCR-confirmed SARS-CoV-2 infection or an uninfected control (not recorded which).

This clonotype appeared many times. The chain employs TRBV9 and TRBJ2-6; unclear D gene. Trimming pared 0 bases from V and 0 bases from J, leaving 10 bases between. The CDR3 sequence is 17 residues long. The germline CDR1 and CDR2 sequences are SGDLS and YYNGEE. Here the CDR3 reads CASSVDPWISGANVLTF. The CDR3 region has the DNA TGTGCCAGCAGCGTAGACCCATGGATCTCTGGGGCCAACGTCCTGACTTTC.

This clonotype was counted many times. The chain recombines TRBV3-1 with TRBJ1-1, with D possibly being TRBD1 (6 bases). The CDR3 is 14 residues long. Per the germline V gene, CDR1 is LGHDT and CDR2 is YNNKEL (reference sequence). With 5 bases removed from V and 1 base from J, the gap between germline ends came to 11 bases. Written as DNA, the CDR3 is TGTGCCAGCAGCTGGGACATCCGGAACACTGAAGCTTTCTTT. Protein: CASSWDIRNTEAFF.

This clonotype has ten or more counts. This chain links TRBV6-5 with TRBJ1-2, with TRBD1 matching 8 bases. Germline loops: CDR1 MNHEY, CDR2 SVGAGI. Losses at the gene ends were 2 bases for V and 4 bases for J; bases not matched to a gene: 9. This CDR3 region has 16 residues. The CDR3 DNA sequence: TGTGCCAGCAGTTACAAACGAGCACAGGGGGTCTATGGCTACACCTTC. It codes for CASSYKRAQGVYGYTF.

This clonotype was picked up a small number of times. The chain joins TRBV12-3 or TRBV12-4 to TRBJ1-1; D may be TRBD1 (5 bases). V gave up 3 bases and J gave up 7 bases, with 15 bases separating them. This CDR3 has 14 residues. The CDR3 nucleotides read TGTGCCAGCAGTTTGGTGGGGGGTACGAGTGAAGCTTTCTTT. This codes for CASSLVGGTSEAFF.

This clonotype has just a few counts. This chain uses TRBV20-1 with TRBJ2-3, with D perhaps matching TRBD2 (5 bases). CDR1 is DFQATT and CDR2 is SNEGSKA in the germline V gene (reference sequence). Trimming left V 4 bases short and J 4 bases short, with 9 bases between. The CDR3 runs to 12 residues. The CDR3 bases are TGCAGTGCTACGGCGGGCTCAGATACGCAGTATTTT. Residues: CSATAGSDTQYF.

This clonotype was found a few times. The rearrangement joins TRBV20-1 to TRBJ2-2, with TRBD2 matching over 9 bases. With 3 bases clipped from V and 3 bases from J, the junction kept 8 bases outside the gene matches. This CDR3 is 16 amino acids long. Looked up from germline, CDR1 is DFQATT and CDR2 is SNEGSKA (reference sequence). CDR3 bases: TGCAGTGCTAGGGGTAGCGGGAGAAAAGACACCGGGGAGCTGTTTTTT. Its protein is CSARGSGRKDTGELFF.

There are many counts of this clonotype. The CDR3 is CASSPSHRGGEAFF. The CDR3 DNA reads TGTGCCAGCTCACCGTCCCATCGGGGTGGTGAAGCTTTCTTT. The chain has TRBV18 and TRBJ1-1; D call uncertain. Trimming removed 3 bases from V and 7 bases from J, with 15 bases in between. CDR1 is KGHSH, CDR2 LQKENI, per germline. The CDR3 has 14 amino acids.

This clonotype was detected many times. The CDR3 loop is CASSPGTGNSNYGYTF. The CDR3 DNA reads as TGTGCCAGCAGCCCCGGGACAGGGAACTCTAACTATGGCTACACCTTC. The rearrangement links TRBV12-3 or TRBV12-4 to TRBJ1-2, with 9 bases that match TRBD1. The J segment lost 0 bases and the V segment lost 6 bases, leaving 8 bases of the junction unmatched. CDR3 length: 16 residues.